This T cell receptor beta chain was recorded in a study of shared clonotypes between healthy human individuals. Study results and limitations: A generally larger estimated richness was seen in naive subsets than in memory subsets.

The protocol was immunoSEQ multiplex PCR, while the TCRdb copy is restricted to in-frame clones and leaves out a portion. The repertoire holds hundreds of thousands of clones, with 96% as singletons. Positive CCR7 selection of CD45RO-negative cells yielded the naive CD8 cells, and terminally differentiated effector memory CD45RA+ cells were excluded. CDR3 length: 15 residues. V lost 1 base to trimming and J lost 2 bases, with 12 bases between them. Germline lookup yields CDR1 SGHAT and CDR2 FQNNGV. With regard to this clone: Its antigen is still unknown.

Material for sequencing was naive CD8+ T cells sorted from blood. The chain has TRBV11-2 and TRBJ2-7; D perhaps matches TRBD1 (6 bases). The TCR comes from a man aged 25-45 years in good health. The CDR3 here is CASSLGWTEAYEQYF. CDR3 coding DNA: TGTGCCAGCAGCTTAGGCTGGACAGAGGCCTACGAGCAGTACTTC. The full variable domain, with the rest looked up from reference TRBV11-2 and TRBJ2-7, is EAGVAQSPRYKIIEKRQSVAFWCNPISGHATLYWYQQILGQGPKLLIQFQNNGVVDDSQLPKDRFSAERLKGVDSTLKIQPAKLEDSAVYLCASSLGWTEAYEQYFGPGTRLTVT.